A selection of T cell receptor beta chains follows, all from one sample in a study of T cell repertoires in cytomegalovirus infection. Their cognate antigens are unknown. TCRdb processed the reads anew with MiXCR; each CDR3 protein has one entry. The sample gives 700,000 to 900,000 distinct CDR3 sequences, 25% to 30% of which show up once; about an eighth is in the top ten. This specimen consisted of cultured CD8+ T cells from PBMCs, obtained from culture after CMV antigen stimulation. Receptors originate from a human donor in good health (CMV status not recorded). Some clones in this sample may be carry-over from other donors' samples. Each CDR3 is given with its conserved first and last residue. A D gene is named only where the DNA matches it firmly. The size of a clone is reported for some rows only, either as once, few or many, or as a class for expanded clones.

v_call: TRBV10-3
d_call: NA
clone_size: NA
j_call: TRBJ1-1
cdr3_nt: TGTGCCGCCGGGGCAGGGACTGAAGCTTTCTTT
cdr3_aa: CAAGAGTEAFF

v_call: TRBV7-9
d_call: TRBD2
clone_size: NA
j_call: TRBJ2-7
cdr3_nt: TGTGCCAGCAATCTAGCGGGGGCCTACGAGCAGTACTTC
cdr3_aa: CASNLAGAYEQYF

v_call: TRBV7-9
d_call: NA
clone_size: NA
j_call: TRBJ2-6
cdr3_nt: TGTGCCAGCAGCTCACAGGGACAAAGTGCCTTCTCTGGGGCCAACGTCCTGACTTTC
cdr3_aa: CASSSQGQSAFSGANVLTF

v_call: TRBV12-3/TRBV12-4
d_call: NA
clone_size: NA
j_call: TRBJ2-5
cdr3_nt: TGTGCCAGCAGGCTACAGGGAAGGGAGACCCAGTACTTC
cdr3_aa: CASRLQGRETQYF

v_call: TRBV11-2
d_call: TRBD1
clone_size: many
j_call: TRBJ2-1
cdr3_nt: TGTGCCAGCAGTTCACCGGGACAGGGGGCCTACAATGAGCAGTTCTTC
cdr3_aa: CASSSPGQGAYNEQFF

v_call: TRBV7-2
d_call: TRBD2
clone_size: NA
j_call: TRBJ2-1
cdr3_nt: TGTGCCAGCACCCCAGCGGGGGGACCCTACAATGAGCAGTTCTTC
cdr3_aa: CASTPAGGPYNEQFF

v_call: TRBV4-1
d_call: TRBD2
clone_size: few
j_call: TRBJ2-3
cdr3_nt: TGCGCCAGCAGCCACCTTAGCGGGGGTGTCACAGATACGCAGTATTTT
cdr3_aa: CASSHLSGGVTDTQYF

v_call: TRBV7-2
d_call: TRBD1
clone_size: many
j_call: TRBJ2-1
cdr3_nt: TGTGCCAGCATCCGACAGGGTTCCTACAATGAGCAGTTCTTC
cdr3_aa: CASIRQGSYNEQFF

v_call: TRBV13
d_call: NA
clone_size: NA
j_call: TRBJ2-2
cdr3_nt: TGTGCCAGCAGCTTAGGCTTCGAAAACACCGGGGAGCTGTTTTTT
cdr3_aa: CASSLGFENTGELFF

v_call: TRBV4-2
d_call: NA
clone_size: NA
j_call: TRBJ1-4
cdr3_nt: TGTGCCAGCAGCCAAGGATTCAGGAGGACTAATGAAAAACTGTTTTTT
cdr3_aa: CASSQGFRRTNEKLFF

v_call: TRBV6-1
d_call: NA
clone_size: few
j_call: TRBJ1-5
cdr3_nt: TGTGCCAGCAGTGAAAGGGGGTCAAGGAATCAGCCCCAGCATTTT
cdr3_aa: CASSERGSRNQPQHF

v_call: TRBV28
d_call: NA
clone_size: many
j_call: TRBJ1-6
cdr3_nt: TGTGCCAGCATCCCGGTGGATCCTAATTCACCCCTCCACTTT
cdr3_aa: CASIPVDPNSPLHF

v_call: TRBV11-1
d_call: TRBD1
clone_size: NA
j_call: TRBJ1-1
cdr3_nt: TGTGCCAGGAGCCTCGACAGGGTCGGGACTGAAGCTTTCTTT
cdr3_aa: CARSLDRVGTEAFF

v_call: TRBV29-1
d_call: NA
clone_size: NA
j_call: TRBJ2-7
cdr3_nt: TGCAGCGTTCTGGGGGGGACAGATACCTACGAGCAGTACTTC
cdr3_aa: CSVLGGTDTYEQYF

v_call: TRBV13
d_call: NA
clone_size: NA
j_call: TRBJ1-1
cdr3_nt: TGTGCCAGCAGCCCGGGCCCTGGAATACCTGAAGCTTTCTTT
cdr3_aa: CASSPGPGIPEAFF

v_call: TRBV5-5
d_call: NA
clone_size: many
j_call: TRBJ1-1
cdr3_nt: TGTGCCAGCAGCTGGTTGAGCGCTAACACTGAAGCTTTCTTT
cdr3_aa: CASSWLSANTEAFF

v_call: TRBV29-1
d_call: TRBD1
clone_size: few
j_call: TRBJ1-4
cdr3_nt: TGCAGCTCATGGACAGGGACAGATGAAAAACTGTTTTTT
cdr3_aa: CSSWTGTDEKLFF

v_call: TRBV6-1
d_call: NA
clone_size: NA
j_call: TRBJ2-1
cdr3_nt: TGTGCCAGCAGCCTCTGGGGACATGAGCAGTTCTTC
cdr3_aa: CASSLWGHEQFF

v_call: TRBV7-3
d_call: NA
clone_size: many
j_call: TRBJ2-2
cdr3_nt: TGTGCCAGCAGCCCTTTCATGAACACCGGGGAGCTGTTTTTT
cdr3_aa: CASSPFMNTGELFF

v_call: TRBV5-6
d_call: TRBD1
clone_size: NA
j_call: TRBJ2-1
cdr3_nt: TGTGCCAGCAGCCCGGACAGGGAATATTACAATGAGCAGTTCTTC
cdr3_aa: CASSPDREYYNEQFF

v_call: TRBV7-6
d_call: TRBD1
clone_size: NA
j_call: TRBJ1-2
cdr3_nt: TGTGCCAGCAGCGGAGATCGGACAGGGTGGAACTATGGCTACACCTTC
cdr3_aa: CASSGDRTGWNYGYTF

v_call: TRBV24-1
d_call: NA
clone_size: NA
j_call: TRBJ2-1
cdr3_nt: TGTGCCACCAGTGCCGGGACATACAATGAGCAGTTCTTC
cdr3_aa: CATSAGTYNEQFF

v_call: TRBV2
d_call: NA
clone_size: many
j_call: TRBJ1-1
cdr3_nt: TGTGCCAGTAACCTGAACACTGAAGCTTTCTTT
cdr3_aa: CASNLNTEAFF

v_call: TRBV24-1
d_call: NA
clone_size: few
j_call: TRBJ1-1
cdr3_nt: TGTGCCGCCCGTCGGCCGGTCAGGGGTCTCATGAACACTGAAGCTTTCTTT
cdr3_aa: CAARRPVRGLMNTEAFF

v_call: TRBV12-3/TRBV12-4
d_call: TRBD1
clone_size: many
j_call: TRBJ1-1
cdr3_nt: TGTGCCAGCAGCCTGACAGGGGGTGCGACTGAAGCTTTCTTT
cdr3_aa: CASSLTGGATEAFF

v_call: TRBV28
d_call: TRBD1
clone_size: NA
j_call: TRBJ1-2
cdr3_nt: TGTGCCAGCAGTGTTTCAGGGGGCGGAAGTGGCTACACCTTC
cdr3_aa: CASSVSGGGSGYTF

v_call: TRBV28
d_call: TRBD2
clone_size: NA
j_call: TRBJ2-5
cdr3_nt: TGTGCCAGCAGTTTAATGGGTAGCGGGGGCCAAGAGACCCAGTACTTC
cdr3_aa: CASSLMGSGGQETQYF

v_call: TRBV4-2
d_call: TRBD2
clone_size: NA
j_call: TRBJ2-2
cdr3_nt: TGTGCCAGCAGCTTAGTTCTAGCGGGGGATACCGGGGAGCTGTTTTTT
cdr3_aa: CASSLVLAGDTGELFF

v_call: TRBV4-3
d_call: NA
clone_size: NA
j_call: TRBJ2-1
cdr3_nt: TGCGCCAGCAGCCAAGATCCGGGCGGAGTAGGCAATGAGCAGTTCTTC
cdr3_aa: CASSQDPGGVGNEQFF

v_call: TRBV7-9
d_call: NA
clone_size: few
j_call: TRBJ1-1
cdr3_nt: TGTGCCAGCAGCCCGCCGAGGGGGGGTAACACTGAAGCTTTCTTT
cdr3_aa: CASSPPRGGNTEAFF

v_call: TRBV6-5
d_call: TRBD1
clone_size: few
j_call: TRBJ1-1
cdr3_nt: TGTGCCAGCAGTCAAGGGACAGGGGTAATGAACACTGAAGCTTTCTTT
cdr3_aa: CASSQGTGVMNTEAFF

v_call: TRBV12-3/TRBV12-4
d_call: NA
clone_size: NA
j_call: TRBJ1-1
cdr3_nt: TGTGCCAGCAGTTTGGACGGGGGCGAGACTGAAGCTTTCTTT
cdr3_aa: CASSLDGGETEAFF

v_call: TRBV6-5
d_call: NA
clone_size: NA
j_call: TRBJ2-3
cdr3_nt: TGTGCCAGCAGTGACTCTTACGGGCCCGTGGATACGCAGTATTTT
cdr3_aa: CASSDSYGPVDTQYF

v_call: TRBV29-1
d_call: TRBD1
clone_size: NA
j_call: TRBJ2-4
cdr3_nt: TGCAGCGTTGAAACTAACAGGGGCTTAGCCAAAAACATTCAGTACTTC
cdr3_aa: CSVETNRGLAKNIQYF

v_call: TRBV25-1
d_call: TRBD2
clone_size: few
j_call: TRBJ2-7
cdr3_nt: TGTGCCTCTAGCGGGGGGACCTACGAGCAGTACTTC
cdr3_aa: CASSGGTYEQYF

v_call: TRBV19
d_call: TRBD1
clone_size: few
j_call: TRBJ2-1
cdr3_nt: TGTGCCAGTAGCCAAACAGGGGGCAGCTACAATGAGCAGTTCTTC
cdr3_aa: CASSQTGGSYNEQFF

v_call: TRBV7-9
d_call: NA
clone_size: NA
j_call: TRBJ2-4
cdr3_nt: TGTGCCAGCAGCTTAACGGACAAACGGGTCAAAAACATTCAGTACTTC
cdr3_aa: CASSLTDKRVKNIQYF

v_call: TRBV11-3
d_call: NA
clone_size: NA
j_call: TRBJ2-2
cdr3_nt: TGTGCCAGCAGCCCCCGGTGGTCGGATCTAGGATACACCGGGGAGCTGTTTTTT
cdr3_aa: CASSPRWSDLGYTGELFF

v_call: TRBV27
d_call: TRBD1
clone_size: NA
j_call: TRBJ1-5
cdr3_nt: TGTGCCAGCAGTCTCTACCAGGACAGGGGGCGTCAGCCCCAGCATTTT
cdr3_aa: CASSLYQDRGRQPQHF

v_call: TRBV27
d_call: TRBD2
clone_size: NA
j_call: TRBJ2-1
cdr3_nt: TGTGCCAGCAGTTTATCCTATTCCACAGCGGGGGGGTTCGGTGAGCAGTTCTTC
cdr3_aa: CASSLSYSTAGGFGEQFF

v_call: TRBV19
d_call: TRBD2
clone_size: NA
j_call: TRBJ2-1
cdr3_nt: TGTGCCAGTAGTCTCACCCCTCTAGCGGGGGGAAACAATGAGCAGTTCTTC
cdr3_aa: CASSLTPLAGGNNEQFF

v_call: TRBV4-1
d_call: TRBD2
clone_size: NA
j_call: TRBJ2-4
cdr3_nt: TGCGCCAGCAGCCAAGTTAATAGCGGGGGAGACATTCAGTACTTC
cdr3_aa: CASSQVNSGGDIQYF

v_call: TRBV12-3/TRBV12-4
d_call: TRBD1
clone_size: NA
j_call: TRBJ1-4
cdr3_nt: TGTGCCAGCAGTTTCGGAGGACAGGCCCCTTCAACTAATGAAAAACTGTTTTTT
cdr3_aa: CASSFGGQAPSTNEKLFF

v_call: TRBV4-3
d_call: NA
clone_size: NA
j_call: TRBJ1-2
cdr3_nt: TGCGCCAGCAGCCCGGGAAGACGCCAGGGTGGCTACACCTTC
cdr3_aa: CASSPGRRQGGYTF

v_call: TRBV7-2
d_call: TRBD1
clone_size: few
j_call: TRBJ2-1
cdr3_nt: TGTGCCAGCAGCTCCTGGACAGGGGCGCCAGCGGGTGAGCAGTTCTTC
cdr3_aa: CASSSWTGAPAGEQFF

v_call: TRBV4-1
d_call: NA
clone_size: few
j_call: TRBJ2-5
cdr3_nt: TGCGCCAGCCGGATAACAGGGTTATCGTGGGAGACCCAGTACTTC
cdr3_aa: CASRITGLSWETQYF